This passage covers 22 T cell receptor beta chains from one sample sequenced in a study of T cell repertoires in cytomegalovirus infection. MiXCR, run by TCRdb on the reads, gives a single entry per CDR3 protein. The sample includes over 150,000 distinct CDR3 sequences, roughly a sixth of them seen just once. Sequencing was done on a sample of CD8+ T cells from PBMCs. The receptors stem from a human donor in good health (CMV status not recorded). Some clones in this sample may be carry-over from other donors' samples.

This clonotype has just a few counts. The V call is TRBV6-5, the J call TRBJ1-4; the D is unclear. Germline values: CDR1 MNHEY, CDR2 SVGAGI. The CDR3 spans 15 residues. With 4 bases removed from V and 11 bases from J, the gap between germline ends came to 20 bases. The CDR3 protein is CASSSPEGLPDKLFF. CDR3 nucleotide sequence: TGTGCCAGCAGTTCTCCCGAAGGGCTCCCTGATAAACTGTTTTTT.

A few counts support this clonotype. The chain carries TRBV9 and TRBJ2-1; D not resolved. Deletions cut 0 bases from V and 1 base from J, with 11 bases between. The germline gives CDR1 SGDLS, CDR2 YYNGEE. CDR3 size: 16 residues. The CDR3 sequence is CASSVDSQISYNEQFF. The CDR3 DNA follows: TGTGCCAGCAGCGTAGATTCCCAGATATCCTACAATGAGCAGTTCTTC.

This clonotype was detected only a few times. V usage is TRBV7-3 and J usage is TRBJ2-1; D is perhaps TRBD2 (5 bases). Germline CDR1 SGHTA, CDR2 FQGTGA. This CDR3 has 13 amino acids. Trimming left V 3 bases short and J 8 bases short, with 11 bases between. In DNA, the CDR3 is TGTGCCAGCAGCTTGATGGACTCCGATGAGCAGTTCTTC. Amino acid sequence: CASSLMDSDEQFF.

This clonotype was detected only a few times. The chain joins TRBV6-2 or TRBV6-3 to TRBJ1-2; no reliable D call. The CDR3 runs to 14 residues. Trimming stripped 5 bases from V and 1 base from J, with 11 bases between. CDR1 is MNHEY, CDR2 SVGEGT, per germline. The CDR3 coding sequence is TGTGCCAGCAGTCTCTATGGACGTAACTATGGCTACACCTTC. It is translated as CASSLYGRNYGYTF.

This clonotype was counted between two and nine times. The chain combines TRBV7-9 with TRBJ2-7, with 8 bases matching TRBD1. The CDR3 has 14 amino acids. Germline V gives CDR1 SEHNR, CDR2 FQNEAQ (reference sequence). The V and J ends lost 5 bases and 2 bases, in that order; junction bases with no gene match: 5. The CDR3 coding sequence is TGTGCCAGCAGCACTGACAGGGGCCCCTACGAGCAGTACTTC. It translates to CASSTDRGPYEQYF.

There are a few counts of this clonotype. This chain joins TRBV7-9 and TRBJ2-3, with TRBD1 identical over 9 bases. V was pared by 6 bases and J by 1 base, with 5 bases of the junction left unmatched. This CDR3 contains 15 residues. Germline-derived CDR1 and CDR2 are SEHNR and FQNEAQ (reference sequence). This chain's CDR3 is CASSPRQGGTDTQYF. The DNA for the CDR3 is TGTGCCAGCAGTCCGCGACAGGGGGGCACAGATACGCAGTATTTT.

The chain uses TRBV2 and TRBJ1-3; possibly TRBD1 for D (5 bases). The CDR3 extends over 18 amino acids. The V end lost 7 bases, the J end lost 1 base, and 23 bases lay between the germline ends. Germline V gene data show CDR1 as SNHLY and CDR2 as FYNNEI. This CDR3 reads CASTFGGLPTISGNTIYF. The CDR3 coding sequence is TGTGCCAGCACTTTTGGGGGACTGCCCACTATTTCTGGAAACACCATATATTTT.

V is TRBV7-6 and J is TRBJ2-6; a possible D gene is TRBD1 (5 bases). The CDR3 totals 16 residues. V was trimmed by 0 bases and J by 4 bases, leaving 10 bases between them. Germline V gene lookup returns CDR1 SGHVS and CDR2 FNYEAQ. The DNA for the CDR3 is TGTGCCAGCAGCTTAGCTCCAGGGTCCGGGGCCAACGTCCTGACTTTC. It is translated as CASSLAPGSGANVLTF.

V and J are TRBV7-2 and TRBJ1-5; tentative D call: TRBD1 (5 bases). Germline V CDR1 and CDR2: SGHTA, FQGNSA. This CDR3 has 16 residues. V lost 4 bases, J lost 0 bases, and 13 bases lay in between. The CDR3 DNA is TGTGCCAGCAGCTGGGGGGAACTCCGTAGCAATCAGCCCCAGCATTTT. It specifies CASSWGELRSNQPQHF. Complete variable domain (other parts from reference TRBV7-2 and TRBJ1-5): GAGVSQSPSNKVTEKGKDVELRCDPISGHTALYWYRQSLGQGLEFLIYFQGNSAPDKSGLPSDRFSAERTGGSVSTLTIQRTQQEDSAVYLCASSWGELRSNQPQHFGDGTRLSIL.

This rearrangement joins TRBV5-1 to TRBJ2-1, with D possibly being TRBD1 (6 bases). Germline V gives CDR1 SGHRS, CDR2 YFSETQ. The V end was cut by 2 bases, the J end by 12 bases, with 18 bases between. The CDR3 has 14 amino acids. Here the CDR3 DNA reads TGCGCCAGCAGCTTTGAGGGGGAAGTAATAGGGCAGTTCTTC. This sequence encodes CASSFEGEVIGQFF.

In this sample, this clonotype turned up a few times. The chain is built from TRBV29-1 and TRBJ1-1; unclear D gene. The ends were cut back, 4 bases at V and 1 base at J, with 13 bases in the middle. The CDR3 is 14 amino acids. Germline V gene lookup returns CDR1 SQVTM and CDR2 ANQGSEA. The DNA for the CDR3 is TGCAGCGTTGCTATCAACCTAGGGAACACTGAAGCTTTCTTT. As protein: CSVAINLGNTEAFF.

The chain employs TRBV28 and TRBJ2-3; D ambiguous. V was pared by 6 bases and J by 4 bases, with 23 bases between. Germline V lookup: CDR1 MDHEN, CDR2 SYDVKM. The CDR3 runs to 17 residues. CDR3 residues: CASSRLPNGSGADTQYF. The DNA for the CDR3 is TGTGCCAGCAGCAGACTTCCTAACGGTTCGGGCGCAGATACGCAGTATTTT.

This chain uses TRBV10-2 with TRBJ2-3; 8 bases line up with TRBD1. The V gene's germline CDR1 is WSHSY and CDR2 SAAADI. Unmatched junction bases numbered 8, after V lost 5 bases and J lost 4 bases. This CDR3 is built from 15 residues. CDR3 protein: CASSLGQGAADTQYF. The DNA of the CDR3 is TGCGCCAGCAGTCTAGGCCAGGGGGCCGCAGATACGCAGTATTTT.

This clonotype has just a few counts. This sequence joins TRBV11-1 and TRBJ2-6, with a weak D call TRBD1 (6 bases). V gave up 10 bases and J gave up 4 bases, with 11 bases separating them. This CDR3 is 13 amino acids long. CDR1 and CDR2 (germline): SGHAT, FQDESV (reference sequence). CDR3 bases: TGTGCCACCACAGGGTCCGGGGCCAACGTCCTGACTTTC. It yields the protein CATTGSGANVLTF.

Here the CDR3 reads CASSDRGDYGYTF. CDR3 sequence (DNA): TGTGCCAGCAGTGACAGGGGTGACTATGGCTACACCTTC. The chain has TRBV28 and TRBJ1-2, with 8 bases that match TRBD1. In germline, CDR1 is MDHEN, CDR2 SYDVKM. The CDR3 consists of 13 residues. The V gene end was trimmed by 5 bases and the J gene end by 3 bases; junction bases not matched to a gene: 2.

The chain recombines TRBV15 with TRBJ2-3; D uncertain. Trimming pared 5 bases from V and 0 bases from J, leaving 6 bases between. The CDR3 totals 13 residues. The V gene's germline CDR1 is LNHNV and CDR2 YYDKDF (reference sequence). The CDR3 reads CATSPHSTDTQYF. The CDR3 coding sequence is TGTGCCACCAGCCCTCATAGCACAGATACGCAGTATTTT.

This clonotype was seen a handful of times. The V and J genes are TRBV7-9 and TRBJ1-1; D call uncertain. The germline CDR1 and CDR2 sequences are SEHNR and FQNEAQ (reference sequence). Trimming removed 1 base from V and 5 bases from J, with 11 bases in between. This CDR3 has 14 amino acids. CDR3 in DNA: TGTGCCAGCAGCTTAGGAGGGATCGATACTGAAGCTTTCTTT. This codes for CASSLGGIDTEAFF.

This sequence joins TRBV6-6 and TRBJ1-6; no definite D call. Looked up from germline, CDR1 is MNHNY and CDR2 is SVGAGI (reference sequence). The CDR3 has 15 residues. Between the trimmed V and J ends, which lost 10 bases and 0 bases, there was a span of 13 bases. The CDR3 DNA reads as TGTGCCACCGCTGAGGGAAGCTCCTATAATTCACCCCTCCACTTT. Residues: CATAEGSSYNSPLHF.

CDR3: CASSLVQNYGYTF. In DNA, the CDR3 is TGTGCCAGCAGCTTAGTTCAGAACTATGGCTACACCTTC. V is TRBV7-9 and J is TRBJ1-2; D is undetermined. Germline V gene sequence: CDR1 SEHNR, CDR2 FQNEAQ (reference sequence). The V gene lost 1 base and the J gene lost 2 bases, with 5 bases spanning the gap. The CDR3 has 13 residues.

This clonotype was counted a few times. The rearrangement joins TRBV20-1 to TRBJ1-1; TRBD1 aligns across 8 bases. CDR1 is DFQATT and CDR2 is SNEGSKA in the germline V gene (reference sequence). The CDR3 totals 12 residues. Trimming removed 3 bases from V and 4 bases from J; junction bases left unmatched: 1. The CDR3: CSARDRVTEAFF. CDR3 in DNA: TGCAGTGCTAGGGACAGGGTCACTGAAGCTTTCTTT.

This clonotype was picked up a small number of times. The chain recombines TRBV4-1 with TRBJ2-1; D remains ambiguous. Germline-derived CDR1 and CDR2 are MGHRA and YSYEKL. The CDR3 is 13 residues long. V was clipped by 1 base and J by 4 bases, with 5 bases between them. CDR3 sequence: CASSQVVYNEQFF. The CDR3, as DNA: TGCGCCAGCAGCCAAGTGGTTTACAATGAGCAGTTCTTC.

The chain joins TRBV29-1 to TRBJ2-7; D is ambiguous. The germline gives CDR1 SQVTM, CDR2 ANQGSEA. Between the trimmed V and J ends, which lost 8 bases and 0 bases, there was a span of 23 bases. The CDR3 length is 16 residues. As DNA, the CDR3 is TGCAGCTCTGACGTTCATCCTTGGACCTACTCCTACGAGCAGTACTTC. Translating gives CSSDVHPWTYSYEQYF.